Listed below are T cell receptor beta chains from one sample, sequenced in a study of T-cell reconstitution after alpha-beta-depleted transplantation in children. A single record per CDR3 protein comes from TCRdb applying MiXCR to the PCR reads. The sample shows a few hundred thousand distinct CDR3 sequences, about a tenth of them seen only once. Sequences were derived from PBMCs from the stem cell graft donor, sampled from the stem cell graft. These receptors were obtained from a human donor who donated a stem cell graft to a child with acute lymphoblastic leukemia. CDR3s include the opening cysteine and the closing phenylalanine or tryptophan. Fields, in order: V gene, D gene, J gene, clone size, CDR3 DNA, CDR3 protein. A D gene is named only where the DNA matches it firmly. A row's size may be missing; if present it is once, few, many or a size class.

v_gene: TRBV20-1
d_gene: TRBD2
j_gene: TRBJ2-3
abundance: -
CDR3nt: TGCAGTGCTAGGGGACTAGCGGTGGCGGGAGATACGCAGTATTTT
CDR3aa: CSARGLAVAGDTQYF

v_gene: TRBV7-2
d_gene: -
j_gene: TRBJ2-7
abundance: -
CDR3nt: TGTGCCAGCAGCTTAGCCCGCGGGACTGTCCACGAGCAGTACTTC
CDR3aa: CASSLARGTVHEQYF

v_gene: TRBV20-1
d_gene: TRBD1
j_gene: TRBJ2-4
abundance: -
CDR3nt: TGCAGTGCTAGGTTCGGGACAGGGGTACTAGCCAAAAACATTCAGTACTTC
CDR3aa: CSARFGTGVLAKNIQYF

v_gene: TRBV4-2
d_gene: TRBD2
j_gene: TRBJ2-5
abundance: -
CDR3nt: TGTGCCAGCAGCCCCAGAACTAGGGCTAGCGGGAGGGCCGGGCAAGAGACCCAGTACTTC
CDR3aa: CASSPRTRASGRAGQETQYF

v_gene: TRBV7-9
d_gene: TRBD1
j_gene: TRBJ2-3
abundance: -
CDR3nt: TGTGCCAGCAGCTTGGGACAGCCGGGCACAGATACGCAGTATTTT
CDR3aa: CASSLGQPGTDTQYF

v_gene: TRBV6-2/TRBV6-3
d_gene: -
j_gene: TRBJ1-1
abundance: few
CDR3nt: TGTGCCAGCAGTTATGGGTTAGGCACTGAAGCTTTCTTT
CDR3aa: CASSYGLGTEAFF

v_gene: TRBV4-3
d_gene: TRBD1
j_gene: TRBJ2-7
abundance: -
CDR3nt: TGCGCCAGCAGCCAAGACGACAGGGTCAGGGACGAGCAGTACTTC
CDR3aa: CASSQDDRVRDEQYF

v_gene: TRBV7-6
d_gene: -
j_gene: TRBJ2-7
abundance: many
CDR3nt: TGTGCCAGCAGCTTACCGGGGGTTGGGTACTACGAGCAGTACTTC
CDR3aa: CASSLPGVGYYEQYF

v_gene: TRBV2
d_gene: -
j_gene: TRBJ2-5
abundance: few
CDR3nt: TGTGCCAGCAGTACAGGGATCAAGACCCAGTACTTC
CDR3aa: CASSTGIKTQYF

v_gene: TRBV5-1
d_gene: TRBD1
j_gene: TRBJ1-4
abundance: few
CDR3nt: TGCGCCAGCACAACAGGGGGAAGGGGTGAAAAACTGTTTTTT
CDR3aa: CASTTGGRGEKLFF

v_gene: TRBV7-9
d_gene: -
j_gene: TRBJ2-1
abundance: -
CDR3nt: TGTGCCAGCAGCCACCACAATGAGCAGTTCTTC
CDR3aa: CASSHHNEQFF

v_gene: TRBV28
d_gene: -
j_gene: TRBJ1-1
abundance: many
CDR3nt: TGTGCCAGCAGTTTATTAACAGACCTCAACACTGAAGCTTTCTTT
CDR3aa: CASSLLTDLNTEAFF

v_gene: TRBV4-2
d_gene: TRBD1
j_gene: TRBJ2-7
abundance: few
CDR3nt: TGTGCCAGCAGCCCGTCCTGGACAGGGGGCAACCAAACCGTCGGCTACGAGCAGTACTTC
CDR3aa: CASSPSWTGGNQTVGYEQYF

v_gene: TRBV6-5
d_gene: -
j_gene: TRBJ2-7
abundance: many
CDR3nt: TGTGCCACCAGACGGGACTACGAGCAGTACTTC
CDR3aa: CATRRDYEQYF

v_gene: TRBV7-2
d_gene: TRBD2
j_gene: TRBJ2-7
abundance: -
CDR3nt: TGTGCCAGCAGCTTAGCCATAGCGGGTTGGACTTCCTCCTCCTACGAGCAGTACTTC
CDR3aa: CASSLAIAGWTSSSYEQYF

v_gene: TRBV7-6
d_gene: -
j_gene: TRBJ1-4
abundance: many
CDR3nt: TGTGCCAGCAGCTTAGGGGGACCCGGTGATGGTGAAAAACTGTTTTTT
CDR3aa: CASSLGGPGDGEKLFF

v_gene: TRBV20-1
d_gene: TRBD2
j_gene: TRBJ2-7
abundance: few
CDR3nt: TGCAGTGCTAGTCCATTAGCGGGAGTGAGTTTCGAGCAGTACTTC
CDR3aa: CSASPLAGVSFEQYF

v_gene: TRBV7-9
d_gene: TRBD1
j_gene: TRBJ2-7
abundance: -
CDR3nt: TGTGCCAGCAGCCCAGCCGGGACAGGGGGCGAGCAGTACTTC
CDR3aa: CASSPAGTGGEQYF

v_gene: TRBV20-1
d_gene: TRBD1
j_gene: TRBJ2-7
abundance: -
CDR3nt: TGCAGTGCTAGAGACGGGGACAGGGGGAACGAGCAGTACTTC
CDR3aa: CSARDGDRGNEQYF

v_gene: TRBV7-2
d_gene: -
j_gene: TRBJ2-7
abundance: many
CDR3nt: TGTGCCAGTGGAGGGGTTACCTACGAGCAGTACTTC
CDR3aa: CASGGVTYEQYF

v_gene: TRBV15
d_gene: -
j_gene: TRBJ2-2
abundance: -
CDR3nt: TGTGCCACCAGCGGATTTGTCGGCGGGGAGCTGTTTTTT
CDR3aa: CATSGFVGGELFF